This TCR beta chain comes out of a study of blood T cell repertoires in COVID-19. Overall study: There were acute and convalescent COVID-19 samples, and they came from the United States, Italy and Spain.

Profiled with immunoSEQ multiplex PCR; TCRdb holds only in-frame clones, not every one. This sample has 65,000 to 85,000 clones; 85% to 90% occur once, and the top ten carry around 4.4%. Trimming at V came to 0 bases and at J to 5 bases, leaving 7 bases not matched to a gene. Germline-derived CDR1 and CDR2 are SGHNT and YYREEE (reference sequence). The CDR3 has 15 amino acids. The TCR sequence derives from a man in his forties or fifties with active COVID-19. Sequencing was carried out using peripheral blood. The chain combines TRBV5-4 with TRBJ2-5; TRBD2 matches at 7 bases. In nucleotides, the CDR3 is TGTGCCAGCAGCTTGGGGGCTAGCGGTTGGGAGACCCAGTACTTC. This translates into CASSLGASGWETQYF.